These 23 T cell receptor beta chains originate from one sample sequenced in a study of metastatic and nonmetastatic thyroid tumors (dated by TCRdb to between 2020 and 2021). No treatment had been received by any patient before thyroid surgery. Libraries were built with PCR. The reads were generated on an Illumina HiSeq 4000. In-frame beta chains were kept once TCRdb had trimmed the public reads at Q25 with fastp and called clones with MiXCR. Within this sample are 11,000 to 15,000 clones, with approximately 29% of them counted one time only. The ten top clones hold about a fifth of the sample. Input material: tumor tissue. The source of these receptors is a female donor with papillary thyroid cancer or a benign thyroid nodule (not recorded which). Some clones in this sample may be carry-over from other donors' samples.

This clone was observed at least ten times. The CDR3 loop is CASSQGSGTPYEQYF. The CDR3 nucleotides read TGTGCCAGCAGCCAAGGGTCCGGGACTCCCTACGAGCAGTACTTC. The gene calls are TRBV3-1 and TRBJ2-7, with D perhaps TRBD2 (6 bases). Trimming cost V 1 base and J 2 bases, with 12 bases left between them. The CDR3 sequence is 15 residues long. Germline CDR1 reads LGHDT; CDR2 reads YNNKEL (reference sequence).

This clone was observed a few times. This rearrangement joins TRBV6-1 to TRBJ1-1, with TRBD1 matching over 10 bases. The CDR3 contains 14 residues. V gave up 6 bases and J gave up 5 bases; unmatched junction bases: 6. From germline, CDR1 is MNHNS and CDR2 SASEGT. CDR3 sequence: CASRPGQGNTEAFF. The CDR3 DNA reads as TGTGCCAGCAGGCCGGGACAGGGGAATACTGAAGCTTTCTTT.

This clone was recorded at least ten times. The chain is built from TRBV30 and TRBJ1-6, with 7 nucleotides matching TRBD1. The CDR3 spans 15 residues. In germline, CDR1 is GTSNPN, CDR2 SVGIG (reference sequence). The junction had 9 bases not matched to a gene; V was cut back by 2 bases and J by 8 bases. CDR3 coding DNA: TGTGCCTGGAGTATCGCAACAGGGGTGTATTCACCCCTCCACTTT. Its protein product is CAWSIATGVYSPLHF.

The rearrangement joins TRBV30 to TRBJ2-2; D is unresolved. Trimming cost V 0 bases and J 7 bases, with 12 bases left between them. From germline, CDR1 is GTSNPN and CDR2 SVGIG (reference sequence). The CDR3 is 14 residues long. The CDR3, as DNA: TGTGCCTGGAGTGTACGGGTTGAGGTCGGGGAGCTGTTTTTT. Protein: CAWSVRVEVGELFF.

The CDR3 loop is CASRGRQQFF. As DNA, the CDR3 is TGTGCCAGCAGGGGACGCCAACAGTTCTTC. The V and J genes are TRBV5-8 and TRBJ2-1, with D possibly being TRBD1 or TRBD2 (5 bases each). Trimming left V 5 bases short and J 13 bases short, with 10 bases between. Germline V gene sequence: CDR1 SGHTS, CDR2 YDEGEE. This CDR3 region has 10 residues. The entire variable domain, with the rest obtained from reference TRBV5-8 and TRBJ2-1, is as follows: EAGVTQSPTHLIKTRGQQATLRCSPISGHTSVYWYQQALGLGLQFLLWYDEGEERNRGNFPPRFSGRQFPNYSSELNVNALELEDSALYLCASRGRQQFFGPGTRLTVL.

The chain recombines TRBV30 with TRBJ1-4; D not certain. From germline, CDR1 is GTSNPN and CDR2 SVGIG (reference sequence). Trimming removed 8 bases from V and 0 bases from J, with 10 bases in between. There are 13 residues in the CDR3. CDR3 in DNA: TGTGCCGGCTTTACCGCAACTAATGAAAAACTGTTTTTT. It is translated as CAGFTATNEKLFF.

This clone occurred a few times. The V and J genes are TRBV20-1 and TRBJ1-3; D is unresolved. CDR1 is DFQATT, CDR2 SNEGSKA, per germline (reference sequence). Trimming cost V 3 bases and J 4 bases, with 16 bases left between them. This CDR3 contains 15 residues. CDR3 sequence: CSARPENAVGNTIYF. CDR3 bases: TGCAGTGCTAGGCCTGAAAACGCCGTGGGAAACACCATATATTTT.

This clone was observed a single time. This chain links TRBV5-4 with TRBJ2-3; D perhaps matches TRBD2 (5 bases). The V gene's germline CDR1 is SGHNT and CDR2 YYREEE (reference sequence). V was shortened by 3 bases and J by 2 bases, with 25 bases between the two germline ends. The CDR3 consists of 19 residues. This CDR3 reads CASSWTIRADYGYTDTQYF. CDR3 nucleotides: TGTGCCAGCAGCTGGACCATCCGGGCTGACTATGGCTACACAGATACGCAGTATTTT.

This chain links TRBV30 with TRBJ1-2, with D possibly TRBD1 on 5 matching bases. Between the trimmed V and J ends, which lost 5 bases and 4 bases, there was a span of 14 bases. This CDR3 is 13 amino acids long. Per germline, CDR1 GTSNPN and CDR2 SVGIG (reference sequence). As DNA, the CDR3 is TGTGCCTGGGAAGGGACCCCACTCTATGGCTACACCTTC. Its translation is CAWEGTPLYGYTF.

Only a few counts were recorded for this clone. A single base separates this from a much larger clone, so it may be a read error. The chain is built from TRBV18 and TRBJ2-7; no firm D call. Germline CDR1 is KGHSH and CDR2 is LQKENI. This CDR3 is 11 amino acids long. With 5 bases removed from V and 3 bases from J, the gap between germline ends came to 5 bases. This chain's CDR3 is CASSNRYEQYF. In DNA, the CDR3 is TGTGCCAGCTCAAACCGCTACGAGCAGTACTTC.

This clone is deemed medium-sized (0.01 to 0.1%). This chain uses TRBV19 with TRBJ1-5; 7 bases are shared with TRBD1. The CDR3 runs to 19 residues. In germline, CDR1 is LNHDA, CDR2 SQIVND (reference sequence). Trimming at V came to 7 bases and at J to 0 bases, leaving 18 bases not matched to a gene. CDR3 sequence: CASTPRGTEGASSNQPQHF. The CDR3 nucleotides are TGTGCCAGTACCCCTCGCGGGACAGAAGGGGCGAGTAGCAATCAGCCCCAGCATTTT. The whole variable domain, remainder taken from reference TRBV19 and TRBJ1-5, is DGGITQSPKYLFRKEGQNVTLSCEQNLNHDAMYWYRQDPGQGLRLIYYSQIVNDFQKGDIAEGYSVSREKKESFPLTVTSAQKNPTAFYLCASTPRGTEGASSNQPQHFGDGTRLSIL.

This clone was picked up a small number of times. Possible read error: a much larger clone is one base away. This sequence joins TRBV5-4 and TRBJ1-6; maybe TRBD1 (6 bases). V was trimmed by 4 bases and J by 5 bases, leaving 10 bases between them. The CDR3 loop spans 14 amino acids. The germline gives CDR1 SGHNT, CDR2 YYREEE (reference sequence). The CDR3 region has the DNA TGTGCCAGCAGCGCGGACAGCAATAATTCACCCCTCCACTTT. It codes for CASSADSNNSPLHF. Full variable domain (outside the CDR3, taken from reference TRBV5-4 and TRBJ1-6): ETGVTQSPTHLIKTRGQQVTLRCSSQSGHNTVSWYQQALGQGPQFIFQYYREEENGRGNFPPRFSGLQFPNYSSELNVNALELDDSALYLCASSADSNNSPLHFGNGTRLTVT.

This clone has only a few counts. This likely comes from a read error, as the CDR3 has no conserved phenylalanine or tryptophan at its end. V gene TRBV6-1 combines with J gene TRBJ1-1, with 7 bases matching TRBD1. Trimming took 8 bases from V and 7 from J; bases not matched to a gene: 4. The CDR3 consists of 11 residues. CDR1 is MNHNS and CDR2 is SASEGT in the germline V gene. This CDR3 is CASGQVREAFL. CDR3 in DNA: TGTGCCAGCGGACAGGTCCGTGAAGCTTTCCTT.

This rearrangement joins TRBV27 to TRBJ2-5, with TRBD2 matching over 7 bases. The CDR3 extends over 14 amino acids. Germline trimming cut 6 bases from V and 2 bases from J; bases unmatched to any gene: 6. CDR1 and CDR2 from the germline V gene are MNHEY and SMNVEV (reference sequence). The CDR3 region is CASSLAGPQETQYF. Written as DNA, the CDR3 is TGTGCCAGCAGCTTAGCGGGCCCGCAAGAGACCCAGTACTTC.

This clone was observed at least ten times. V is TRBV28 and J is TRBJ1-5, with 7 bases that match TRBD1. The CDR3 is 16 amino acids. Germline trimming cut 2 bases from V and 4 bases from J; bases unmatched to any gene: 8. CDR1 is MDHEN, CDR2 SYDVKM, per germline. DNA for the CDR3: TGTGCCAGCAGTTTAAAGTTCGGCAGGGGGAATCAGCCCCAGCATTTT. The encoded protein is CASSLKFGRGNQPQHF.

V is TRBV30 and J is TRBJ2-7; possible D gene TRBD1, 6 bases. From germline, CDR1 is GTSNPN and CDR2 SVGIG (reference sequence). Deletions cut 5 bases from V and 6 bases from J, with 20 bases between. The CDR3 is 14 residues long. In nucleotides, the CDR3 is TGTGCCTGGCGAAGCTTAACAGGGATCGGCGAGCAGTACTTC. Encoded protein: CAWRSLTGIGEQYF.

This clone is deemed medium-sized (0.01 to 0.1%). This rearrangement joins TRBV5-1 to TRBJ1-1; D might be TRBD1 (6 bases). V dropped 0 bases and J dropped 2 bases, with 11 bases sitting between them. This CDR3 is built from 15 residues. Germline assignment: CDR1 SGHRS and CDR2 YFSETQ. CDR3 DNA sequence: TGCGCCAGCAGCTTGGAGGGGGGAATTAACACTGAAGCTTTCTTT. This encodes CASSLEGGINTEAFF.

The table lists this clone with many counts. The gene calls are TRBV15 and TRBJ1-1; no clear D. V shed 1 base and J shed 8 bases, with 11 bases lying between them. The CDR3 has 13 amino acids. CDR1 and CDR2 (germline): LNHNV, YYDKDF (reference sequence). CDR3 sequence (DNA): TGTGCCACCAGCAGAGGATCCACAAGAGAAGCTTTCTTT. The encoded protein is CATSRGSTREAFF.

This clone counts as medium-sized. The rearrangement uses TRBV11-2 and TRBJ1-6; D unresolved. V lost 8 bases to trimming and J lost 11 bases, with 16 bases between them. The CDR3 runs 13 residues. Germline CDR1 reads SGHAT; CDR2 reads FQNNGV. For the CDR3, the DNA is TGTGCCAGCGGCGCCGTGGGTTCGGCACCCCTCCACTTT. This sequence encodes CASGAVGSAPLHF. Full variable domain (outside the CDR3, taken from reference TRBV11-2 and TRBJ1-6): EAGVAQSPRYKIIEKRQSVAFWCNPISGHATLYWYQQILGQGPKLLIQFQNNGVVDDSQLPKDRFSAERLKGVDSTLKIQPAKLEDSAVYLCASGAVGSAPLHFGNGTRLTVT.

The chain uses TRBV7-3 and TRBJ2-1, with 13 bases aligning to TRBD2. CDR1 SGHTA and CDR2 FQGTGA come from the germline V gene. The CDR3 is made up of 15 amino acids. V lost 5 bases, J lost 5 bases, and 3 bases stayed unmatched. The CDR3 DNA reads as TGTGCCAGCAGCCCGACTAGCGGGGGGAACAATGAGCAGTTCTTC. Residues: CASSPTSGGNNEQFF.

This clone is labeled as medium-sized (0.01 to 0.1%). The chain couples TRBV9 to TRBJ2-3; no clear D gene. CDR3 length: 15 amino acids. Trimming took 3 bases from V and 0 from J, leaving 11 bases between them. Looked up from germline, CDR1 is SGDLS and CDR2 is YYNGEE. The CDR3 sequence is CASSAGPASTDTQYF. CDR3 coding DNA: TGTGCCAGCAGCGCCGGGCCAGCTAGCACAGATACGCAGTATTTT.

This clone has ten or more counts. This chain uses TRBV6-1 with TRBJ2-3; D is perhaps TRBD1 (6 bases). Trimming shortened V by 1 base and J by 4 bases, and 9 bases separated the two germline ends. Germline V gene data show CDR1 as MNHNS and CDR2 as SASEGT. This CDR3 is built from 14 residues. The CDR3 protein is CASSEGQESDTQYF. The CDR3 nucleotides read TGTGCCAGCAGTGAAGGACAGGAATCAGATACGCAGTATTTT.

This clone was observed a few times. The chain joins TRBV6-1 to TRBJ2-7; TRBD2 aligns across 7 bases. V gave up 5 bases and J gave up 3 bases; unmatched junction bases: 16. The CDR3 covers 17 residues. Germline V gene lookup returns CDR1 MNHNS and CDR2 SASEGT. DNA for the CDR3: TGTGCCAGCAGTCTTTTTTCGGTAGCGGGTGAGTTCTACGAGCAGTACTTC. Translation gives CASSLFSVAGEFYEQYF.